This TCR beta chain stems from a study of tumor-infiltrating lymphocytes in primary liver carcinoma. About the research overall: Ages ranged from 30 to 69, with HCC or mixed HCC-cholangiocarcinoma. Study-level points and caveats: For tumor-adjacent and tumor-blood pairs, overlap was less than that seen for tumor region pairs.

Researchers generated TCR beta cDNA from about 450 ng of total RNA, relying on a constant-region primer. Modified slightly, ARM-PCR produced TCR beta libraries over three nested multiplex PCR rounds. Primers for the first two PCR rounds were TRBV1-TRBV30 forward primers and a C-beta reverse primer (approximately 10 cycles per round). TCRdb reprocessed the multiplex PCR reads via MiXCR and lists one record per CDR3 protein. The sample lists 95,000 to 100,000 distinct CDR3 sequences, approximately 70% occurring once. As concerns this clonotype: What it recognizes is unknown. A junction boundary mismatches the germline segment, possibly from a read error.

RNA and DNA were co-extracted from about 20-30 mg of unsorted bulk tissue. Looked up from germline, CDR1 is MGHRA and CDR2 is YSYEKL. The CDR3 has 15 amino acids. The specimen was liver tumor tissue from sampling region 2. The subset here: tumor region T2, inferior pole. This rearrangement joins TRBV4-1 to TRBJ2-3; D call uncertain. This receptor was obtained from an older woman with primary liver carcinoma and hepatitis B virus infection. This CDR3 reads CASSPIQPRTDTHYF. The CDR3 bases are TGCGCCAGCAGCCCGATCCAGCCTCGCACAGATACGCACTATTTT.